The T cell receptor beta chain under discussion was sequenced for a study of regulatory T cells in long-lasting Graves disease. The time point was: newly diagnosed GD, antithyroid drugs for less than 3 months. PBMC-extracted RNA yielded the TCR library. Notes on the study in general: Preferential use of TRBV28, TRBJ1-2 and TRBJ2-5 was seen in persistent disease.

In building TCR beta libraries, iRepertoire HTBI primers were used together with Arm-PCR of CDR3 regions. TCRdb reprocessed the multiplex PCR reads via MiXCR and lists one record per CDR3 protein. The sample comprises around 250,000 distinct CDR3 sequences, approximately 20% of which are singletons, and roughly a fifth rests with the top ten. A remark on this clonotype: Its antigen is not identified.

The ends were cut back, 2 bases at V and 1 base at J, with 9 bases in the middle. CDR3 length: 15 residues. Germline CDR1 MNHEY, CDR2 SVGAGI. The TCR sequence derives from a female donor with Graves disease. This specimen was peripheral blood mononuclear cells (PBMCs), taken at new diagnosis, from a patient treated with antithyroid drugs. The rearrangement uses TRBV6-5 and TRBJ2-4, with D perhaps matching TRBD1 or TRBD2 (5 bases each). CDR3 amino acids: CASSYGGWAKNIQYF. CDR3 DNA sequence: TGTGCCAGCAGTTACGGGGGATGGGCCAAAAACATTCAGTACTTC.